Sequencing of this T cell receptor (beta chain) was carried out in a study of blood T cell repertoires in COVID-19. On the study more broadly: The samples span acute and convalescent COVID-19 from the United States, Italy and Spain. PBMCs, B-cell-depleted T cells, or T cells provided the cDNA or gDNA that made up the material.

Source study methods: Amplification of reference gene primers was used by the study to estimate nucleated cell counts. Assay used: immunoSEQ multiplex PCR; TCRdb lists only in-frame clones, some missing. V and J calls and clone size come straight from that table; D and trimming were deduced from the DNA. The table lists a few hundred thousand clones, approximately 85% of them singletons. Germline V CDR1 and CDR2: SGHDN, FVKESK. The CDR3 extends over 16 amino acids. The V and J ends lost 3 bases and 3 bases, in that order; junction bases with no gene match: 8. This TCR came from a man aged 45-65 years who had recovered from COVID-19. Material: peripheral blood. This chain uses TRBV14 with TRBJ2-7; 10 nucleotides align to TRBD1. CDR3 coding DNA: TGTGCCAGCAGCCATGCCGGGACAGGGGTGATCTACGAGCAGTACTTC. Translation: CASSHAGTGVIYEQYF.